These 10 T cell receptor beta chains were all obtained from the same sample, sequenced in a study of shared clonotypes between healthy human individuals. Profiled with immunoSEQ multiplex PCR; TCRdb holds only in-frame clones, not every one. Of 2 million to 2.5 million clones listed, around 90% were seen once; the top ten hold approximately 0.41%. The sample was naive CD4+ T cells from PBMCs. Stated subset: CD45RA+ positively selected. These receptors were collected from a man younger than 30 in good health. Some clones in this sample may be carry-over from other donors' samples.

The gene calls are TRBV5-4 and TRBJ1-1; TRBD1 matches 8 bases. The CDR3 extends over 14 amino acids. The germline CDR1 and CDR2 sequences are SGHNT and YYREEE (reference sequence). V shed 0 bases and J 3 bases; nucleotides not matched to a gene: 1. CDR3 residues: CASSLATGDTEAFF. In DNA, the CDR3 is TGTGCCAGCAGCTTGGCGACAGGGGACACTGAAGCTTTCTTT. Variable domain in full (rest from reference TRBV5-4 and TRBJ1-1): ETGVTQSPTHLIKTRGQQVTLRCSSQSGHNTVSWYQQALGQGPQFIFQYYREEENGRGNFPPRFSGLQFPNYSSELNVNALELDDSALYLCASSLATGDTEAFFGQGTRLTVV.

The CDR3 DNA reads TGTGCCAGCAGCCCAGGGCGGGGGGACAAAAACATTCAGTACTTC. Protein sequence: CASSPGRGDKNIQYF. The rearrangement joins TRBV7-9 to TRBJ2-4; 8 positions match TRBD2. The V gene end was trimmed by 5 bases and the J gene end by 3 bases; junction bases not matched to a gene: 6. The CDR3 extends over 15 amino acids. Germline values: CDR1 SEHNR, CDR2 FQNEAQ (reference sequence).

The rearrangement uses TRBV11-3 and TRBJ1-2; D unresolved. Germline V gene data show CDR1 as SGHNT and CDR2 as YENEEA. The CDR3 spans 13 residues. Trimming left V 1 base short and J 5 bases short, with 8 bases between. The chain's CDR3 is CASSLVQKYGYTF. Written as DNA, the CDR3 is TGTGCCAGCAGCTTAGTCCAGAAATATGGCTACACCTTC.

The J gene is TRBJ1-2, the V gene TRBV6-1, with D tentatively TRBD1 (6 bases). Germline values: CDR1 MNHNS, CDR2 SASEGT. This CDR3 region has 14 residues. V dropped 0 bases and J dropped 3 bases, with 8 bases sitting between them. The CDR3 sequence: CASSEADSYYGYTF. CDR3 DNA: TGTGCCAGCAGTGAAGCGGACAGCTACTATGGCTACACCTTC.

This clone was picked up one time. The chain links TRBV18 to TRBJ2-7; D perhaps matches TRBD1 (6 bases). Trimming left V 5 bases short and J 0 bases short, with 11 bases between. The CDR3 is made up of 14 amino acids. From germline, CDR1 is KGHSH and CDR2 LQKENI. CDR3 protein: CASSYDRSSYEQYF. Here the CDR3 DNA reads TGTGCCAGCTCATACGACAGGAGCTCCTACGAGCAGTACTTC.

This chain joins TRBV5-8 and TRBJ1-2; D gene uncertain. V shed 5 bases and J shed 7 bases, with 12 bases lying between them. Germline values: CDR1 SGHTS, CDR2 YDEGEE. The CDR3 runs 12 residues. The CDR3, as DNA: TGTGCCAGCAGTGGGGTCTGGGGTGGCTACACCTTC. Translating it yields CASSGVWGGYTF.

The chain combines TRBV11-2 with TRBJ2-3; D is unresolved. This CDR3 is built from 13 residues. Looked up from germline, CDR1 is SGHAT and CDR2 is FQNNGV. V was trimmed by 5 bases and J by 7 bases, leaving 13 bases between them. In DNA form, the CDR3 reads TGTGCCAGCAGCCCCTCTTCCGAATATACGCAGTATTTT. This gives the protein CASSPSSEYTQYF.

The gene calls are TRBV7-3 and TRBJ2-7; 9 bases agree with TRBD2. Trimming cost V 0 bases and J 6 bases; bases outside gene matches: 3. The length of the CDR3 is 14 residues. In germline, CDR1 is SGHTA, CDR2 FQGTGA. Here the CDR3 reads CASSLTSGSPEQYF. The CDR3 DNA reads TGTGCCAGCAGCTTAACTAGCGGGAGCCCCGAGCAGTACTTC.

This chain links TRBV5-4 with TRBJ2-1; D possibly corresponds to TRBD2 (6 bases). CDR3 length: 15 residues. V gave up 4 bases and J gave up 8 bases, with 19 bases separating them. The germline CDR1 and CDR2 sequences are SGHNT and YYREEE (reference sequence). Written as DNA, the CDR3 is TGTGCCAGCAGCCTGCGGACTACAGGAATCGATGAGCAGTTCTTC. It codes for CASSLRTTGIDEQFF.

The V and J genes are TRBV28 and TRBJ2-3, with D possibly matching TRBD2 (5 bases). The V gene lost 2 bases and the J gene lost 6 bases, with 9 bases spanning the gap. The CDR3 is 13 residues long. CDR1 and CDR2 from the germline V gene are MDHEN and SYDVKM. In nucleotides, the CDR3 is TGTGCCAGCAGTTTAGGGGAGAGGGATACGCAGTATTTT. Translation gives CASSLGERDTQYF.